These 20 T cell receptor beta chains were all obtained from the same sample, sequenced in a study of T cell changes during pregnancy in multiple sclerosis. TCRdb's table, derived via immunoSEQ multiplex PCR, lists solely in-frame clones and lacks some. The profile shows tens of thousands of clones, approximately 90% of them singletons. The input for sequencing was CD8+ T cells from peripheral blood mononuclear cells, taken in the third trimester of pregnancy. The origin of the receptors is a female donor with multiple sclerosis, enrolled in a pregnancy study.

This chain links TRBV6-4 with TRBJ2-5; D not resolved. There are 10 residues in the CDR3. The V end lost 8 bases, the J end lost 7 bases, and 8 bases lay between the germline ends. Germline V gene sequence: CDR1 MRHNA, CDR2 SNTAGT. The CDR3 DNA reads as TGTGCCAGCTGCCCGGGGACCCAGTACTTC. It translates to CASCPGTQYF.

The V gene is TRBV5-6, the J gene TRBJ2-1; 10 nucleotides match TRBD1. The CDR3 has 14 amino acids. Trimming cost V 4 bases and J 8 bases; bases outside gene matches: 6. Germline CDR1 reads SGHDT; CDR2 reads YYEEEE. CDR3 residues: CASSPGTGVDEQFF. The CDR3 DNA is TGTGCCAGCAGCCCCGGGACAGGGGTCGATGAGCAGTTCTTC. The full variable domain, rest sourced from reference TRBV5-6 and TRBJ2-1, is DAGVTQSPTHLIKTRGQQVTLRCSPKSGHDTVSWYQQALGQGPQFIFQYYEEEERQRGNFPDRFSGHQFPNYSSELNVNALLLGDSALYLCASSPGTGVDEQFFGPGTRLTVL.

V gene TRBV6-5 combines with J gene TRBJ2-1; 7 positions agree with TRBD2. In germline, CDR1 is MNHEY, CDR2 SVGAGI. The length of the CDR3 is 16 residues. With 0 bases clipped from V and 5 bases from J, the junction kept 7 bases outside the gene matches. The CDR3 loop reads CASSYSPAGNNNEQFF. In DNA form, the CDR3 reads TGTGCCAGCAGTTACTCGCCAGCGGGGAACAACAATGAGCAGTTCTTC.

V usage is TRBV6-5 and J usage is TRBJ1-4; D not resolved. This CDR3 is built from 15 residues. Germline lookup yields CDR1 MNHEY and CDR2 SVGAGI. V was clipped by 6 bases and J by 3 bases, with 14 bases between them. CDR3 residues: CASSAARAANEKLFF. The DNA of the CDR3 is TGTGCCAGCAGCGCCGCGAGGGCCGCTAATGAAAAACTGTTTTTT.

The CDR3 here is CASSLVGSGDYGYTF. The CDR3 DNA reads as TGTGCCAGCAGCTTAGTAGGGTCCGGGGACTATGGCTACACCTTC. The V gene is TRBV13, the J gene TRBJ1-2; no clear D gene. Germline CDR1 PRHDT, CDR2 FYEKMQ (reference sequence). V dropped 1 base and J dropped 3 bases, with 12 bases sitting between them. This CDR3 region has 15 residues. The full variable domain, rest sourced from reference TRBV13 and TRBJ1-2, is AAGVIQSPRHLIKEKRETATLKCYPIPRHDTVYWYQQGPGQDPQFLISFYEKMQSDKGSIPDRFSAQQFSDYHSELNMSSLELGDSALYFCASSLVGSGDYGYTFGSGTRLTVV.

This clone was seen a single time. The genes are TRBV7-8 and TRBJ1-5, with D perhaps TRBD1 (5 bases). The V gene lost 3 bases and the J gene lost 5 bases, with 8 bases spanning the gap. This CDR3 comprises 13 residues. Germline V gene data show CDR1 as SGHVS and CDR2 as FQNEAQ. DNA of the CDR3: TGTGCCAGCAGCTTTACCAGGGATCAGCCCCAGCATTTT. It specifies CASSFTRDQPQHF. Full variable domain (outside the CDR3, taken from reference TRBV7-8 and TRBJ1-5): GAGVSQSPRYKVAKRGQDVALRCDPISGHVSLFWYQQALGQGPEFLTYFQNEAQLDKSGLPSDRFFAERPEGSVSTLKIQRTQQEDSAVYLCASSFTRDQPQHFGDGTRLSIL.

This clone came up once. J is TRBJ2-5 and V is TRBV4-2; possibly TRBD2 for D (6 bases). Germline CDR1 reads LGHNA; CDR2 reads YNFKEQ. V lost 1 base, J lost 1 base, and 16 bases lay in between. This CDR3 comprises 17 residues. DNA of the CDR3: TGTGCCAGCAGCCAAGGGGTGGGCGGGGTTACCCAAGAGACCCAGTACTTC. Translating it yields CASSQGVGGVTQETQYF.

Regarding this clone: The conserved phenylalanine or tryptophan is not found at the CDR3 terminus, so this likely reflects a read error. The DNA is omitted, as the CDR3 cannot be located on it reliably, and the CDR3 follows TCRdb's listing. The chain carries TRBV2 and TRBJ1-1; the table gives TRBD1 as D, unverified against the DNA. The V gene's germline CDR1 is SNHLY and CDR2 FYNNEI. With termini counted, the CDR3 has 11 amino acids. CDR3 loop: CASSDPLLGQG.

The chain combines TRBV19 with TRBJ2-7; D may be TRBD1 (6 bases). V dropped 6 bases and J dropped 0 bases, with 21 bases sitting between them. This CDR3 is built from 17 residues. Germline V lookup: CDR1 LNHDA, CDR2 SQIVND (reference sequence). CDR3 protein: CASRGISAADSSYEQYF. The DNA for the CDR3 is TGTGCCAGTAGGGGAATCTCTGCCGCGGACAGCTCCTACGAGCAGTACTTC.

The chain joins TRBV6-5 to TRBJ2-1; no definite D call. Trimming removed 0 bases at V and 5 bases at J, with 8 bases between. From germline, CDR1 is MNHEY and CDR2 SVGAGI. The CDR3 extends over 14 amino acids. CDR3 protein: CASSYSGGNNEQFF. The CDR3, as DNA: TGTGCCAGCAGTTACTCTGGCGGAAACAATGAGCAGTTCTTC.

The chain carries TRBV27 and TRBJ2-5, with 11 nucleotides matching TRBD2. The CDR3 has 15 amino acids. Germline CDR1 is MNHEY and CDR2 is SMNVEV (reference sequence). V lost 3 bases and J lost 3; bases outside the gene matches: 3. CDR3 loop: CASSFTSGGEETQYF. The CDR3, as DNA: TGTGCCAGCAGTTTCACTAGCGGGGGCGAAGAGACCCAGTACTTC.

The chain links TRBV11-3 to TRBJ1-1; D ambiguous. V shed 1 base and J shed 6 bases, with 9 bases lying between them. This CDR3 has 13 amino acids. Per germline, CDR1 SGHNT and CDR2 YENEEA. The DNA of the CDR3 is TGTGCCAGCAGCTTAGTACGCGGGGCTGAAGCTTTCTTT. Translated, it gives CASSLVRGAEAFF.

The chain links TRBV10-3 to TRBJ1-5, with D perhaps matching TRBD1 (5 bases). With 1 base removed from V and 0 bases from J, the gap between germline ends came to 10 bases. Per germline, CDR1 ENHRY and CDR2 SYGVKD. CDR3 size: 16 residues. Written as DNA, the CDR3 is TGTGCCATCAGTGAGTGGGGCACTGTTAGCAATCAGCCCCAGCATTTT. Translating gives CAISEWGTVSNQPQHF.

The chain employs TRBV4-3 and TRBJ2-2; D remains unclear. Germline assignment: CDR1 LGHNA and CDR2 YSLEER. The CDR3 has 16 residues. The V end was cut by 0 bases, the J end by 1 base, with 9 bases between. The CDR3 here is CASSQDNFQNTGELFF. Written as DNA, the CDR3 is TGCGCCAGCAGCCAAGATAACTTCCAGAACACCGGGGAGCTGTTTTTT.

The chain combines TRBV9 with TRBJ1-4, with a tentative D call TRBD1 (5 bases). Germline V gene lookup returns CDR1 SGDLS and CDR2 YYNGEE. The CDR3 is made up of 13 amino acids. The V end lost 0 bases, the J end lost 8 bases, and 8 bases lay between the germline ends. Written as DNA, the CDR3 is TGTGCCAGCAGCGTAGTATCAGGGGAAAAACTGTTTTTT. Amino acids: CASSVVSGEKLFF.

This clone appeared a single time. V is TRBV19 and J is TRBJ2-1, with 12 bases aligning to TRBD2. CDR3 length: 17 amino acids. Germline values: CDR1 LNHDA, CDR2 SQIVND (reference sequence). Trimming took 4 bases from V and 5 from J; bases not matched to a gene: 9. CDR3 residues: CASSTSGGAPANNEQFF. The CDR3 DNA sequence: TGTGCCAGTAGTACTAGCGGGGGGGCTCCCGCTAACAATGAGCAGTTCTTC.

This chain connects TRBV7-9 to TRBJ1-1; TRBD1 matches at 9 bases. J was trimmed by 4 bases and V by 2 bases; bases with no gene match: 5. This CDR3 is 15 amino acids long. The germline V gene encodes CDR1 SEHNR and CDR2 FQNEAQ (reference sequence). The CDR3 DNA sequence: TGTGCCAGCAGCTTATTACAGGGGGCCTCCACTGAAGCTTTCTTT. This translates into CASSLLQGASTEAFF. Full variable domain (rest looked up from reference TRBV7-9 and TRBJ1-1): DTGVSQNPRHKITKRGQNVTFRCDPISEHNRLYWYRQTLGQGPEFLTYFQNEAQLEKSRLLSDRFSAERPKGSFSTLEIQRTEQGDSAMYLCASSLLQGASTEAFFGQGTRLTVV.

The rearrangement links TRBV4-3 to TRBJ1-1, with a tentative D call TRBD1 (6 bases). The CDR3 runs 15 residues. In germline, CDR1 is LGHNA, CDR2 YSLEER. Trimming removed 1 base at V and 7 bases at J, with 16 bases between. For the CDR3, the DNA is TGCGCCAGCAGCCAAGGGTACAGGGCAAGGGGTGAAGCTTTCTTT. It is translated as CASSQGYRARGEAFF.

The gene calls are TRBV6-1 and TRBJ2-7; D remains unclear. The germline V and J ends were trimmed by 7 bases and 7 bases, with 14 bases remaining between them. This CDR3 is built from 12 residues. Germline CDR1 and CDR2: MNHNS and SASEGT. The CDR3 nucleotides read TGTGCCAGCAAATCGGGTTCTTGGGAGCAGTACTTC. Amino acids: CASKSGSWEQYF.

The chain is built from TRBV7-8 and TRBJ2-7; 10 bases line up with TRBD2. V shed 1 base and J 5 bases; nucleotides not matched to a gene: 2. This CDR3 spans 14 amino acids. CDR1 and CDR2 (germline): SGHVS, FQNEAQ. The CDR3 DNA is TGTGCCAGCAGCTTAGGAGCGGGGGGGAACGAGCAGTACTTC. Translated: CASSLGAGGNEQYF.